This T cell receptor (beta chain) was documented in a study of blood T cell repertoires in COVID-19. Only in-frame clones appear in the TCRdb table, and some are missing; sequencing was by immunoSEQ multiplex PCR. The sample lists under 350,000 clones, around 90% occurring once. Germline V lookup: CDR1 MNHEY, CDR2 SVGAGI. The CDR3 length is 12 residues. V shed 11 bases and J shed 4 bases, with 14 bases lying between them. This receptor was obtained from a woman in her thirties or forties who had recovered from COVID-19. The rearrangement uses TRBV6-5 and TRBJ1-2; D not resolved. Sequencing used PBMCs or T cells enriched from blood (not recorded which). CDR3 in DNA: TGTGCCTCTCGAGAGGGTGTCTATGGCTACACCTTC. This encodes CASREGVYGYTF.